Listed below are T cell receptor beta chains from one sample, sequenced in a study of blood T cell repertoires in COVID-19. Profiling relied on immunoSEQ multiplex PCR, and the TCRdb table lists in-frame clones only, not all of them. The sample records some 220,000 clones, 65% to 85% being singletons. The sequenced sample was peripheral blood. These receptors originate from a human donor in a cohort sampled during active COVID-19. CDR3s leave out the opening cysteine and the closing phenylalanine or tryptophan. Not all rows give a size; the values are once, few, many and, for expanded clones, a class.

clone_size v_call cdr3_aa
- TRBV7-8 ASSLARRRANSPLH
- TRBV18 ASSPSWTGGGTEAF
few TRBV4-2 ASSQEGVSGNTIY
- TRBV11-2 ASSLDTVQPQH
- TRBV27 ASSWNGRTSYEQY
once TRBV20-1 SASDGDRVRARGYT
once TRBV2 ASRGDRVYEQY
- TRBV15 AASSGGIYEQY
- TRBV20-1 SPRGGDTQY
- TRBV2 ASTGRLVHEQY
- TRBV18 ASSPPSVYEQY
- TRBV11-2 ASSLSQGSYNEQF
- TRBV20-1 SAEQVYEQY
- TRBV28 ASSFGTRSDEQF
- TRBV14 ASSQEGWRAF
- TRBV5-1 ASSSGLAVTDTQY
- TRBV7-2 ASSLVGQGTGSPLH
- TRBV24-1 ATRGGRTT
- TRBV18 ASSNSPLMNTEAF
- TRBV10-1 ASSEQGPGVHEQF
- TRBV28 ASSSWDSNPSYEQY
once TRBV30 AWIPSGTDTQY
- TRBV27 ASSLGRGTEAF
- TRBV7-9 ASSPGLAGGPSYNEQF
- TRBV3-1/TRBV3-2 ASSQASGGGEQY
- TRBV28 ASSSRGRVQY
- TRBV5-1 ASSFDSNTGELF
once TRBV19 ASSIGQGPNYGYT
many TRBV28 ASRTSKSSTNEKLF
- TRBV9 ASSVRTSSYNEQF
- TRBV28 ASREDRASNEKLF
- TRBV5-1 ASSYEAGSSYNEQF
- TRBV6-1 ASSERDYGYT
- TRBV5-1 ASNLGESTDTQY
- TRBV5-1 ASSLDVQGADTEAF
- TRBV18 ASSPPGEFQETQY
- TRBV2 ASTLSPGTGTEKLF
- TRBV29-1 TVREDGNTIY
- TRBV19 ASTQPGKETQY
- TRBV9 ASTGTGGTEAF
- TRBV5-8 ASSLVGQGWETQY
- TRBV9 ASSVEGQRTDTQY
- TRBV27 ASSPLSRGEQY
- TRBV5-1 ASSLPGTSGYNEQF
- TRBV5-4 ASSVDPGDHQPQH
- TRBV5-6 ASSSPGQGGADTQY
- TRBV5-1 ASSLGTGGTEAF
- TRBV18 ASSPREIAGELF
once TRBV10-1 ASSGHQVIDEQY
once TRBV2 AILSGRSTDTQY
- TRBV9 ASSVAVTGELF